This T cell receptor beta chain was identified during a study of response to subunit inactivated influenza vaccine. Whole-study findings and limits: It was the authors' suggestion that each seasonal influenza vaccination recruits few new T cells.

The CDR3 is made up of 14 amino acids. The germline V gene has CDR1 SQVTM and CDR2 ANQGSEA. Using its own MiXCR run on the RT-PCR reads, TCRdb lists one record per CDR3 protein. The sample lists roughly 630,000 distinct CDR3 sequences, 12% to 15% occurring once. Turning to this clonotype: Its specificity is not known. At one end the junction does not follow the germline gene, possibly because of a read error.

V usage is TRBV29-1 and J usage is TRBJ2-1; no definite D call. The sequence was obtained from a man aged 50 to 60 who received an inactivated influenza vaccine. Sample: PBMCs from blood, taken roughly 2 weeks before vaccination. In DNA form, the CDR3 reads TGCAGCGGAGCCCCCAAAAGCTCCTACAATGAGCACTTCTTC. This codes for CSGAPKSSYNEHFF.